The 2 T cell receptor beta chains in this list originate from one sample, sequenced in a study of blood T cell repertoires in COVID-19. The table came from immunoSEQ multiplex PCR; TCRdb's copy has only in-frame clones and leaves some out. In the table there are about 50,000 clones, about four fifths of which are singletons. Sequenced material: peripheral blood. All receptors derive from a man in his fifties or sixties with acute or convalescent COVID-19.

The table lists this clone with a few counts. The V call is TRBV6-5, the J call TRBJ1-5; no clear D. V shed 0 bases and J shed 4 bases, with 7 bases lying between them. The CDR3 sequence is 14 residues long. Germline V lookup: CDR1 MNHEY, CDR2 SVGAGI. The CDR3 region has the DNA TGTGCCAGCAGTTACTCCCCCCGGAATCAGCCCCAGCATTTT. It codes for CASSYSPRNQPQHF.

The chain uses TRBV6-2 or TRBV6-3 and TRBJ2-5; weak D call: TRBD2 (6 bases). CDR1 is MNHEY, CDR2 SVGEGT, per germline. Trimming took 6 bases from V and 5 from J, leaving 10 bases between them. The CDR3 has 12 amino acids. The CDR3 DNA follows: TGTGCCAGCAGCCCAGGGAGGGAGACCCAGTACTTC. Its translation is CASSPGRETQYF.